Following are 5 T cell receptor beta chains from one sample sequenced in a study of T cell repertoires in cytomegalovirus infection. MiXCR, run by TCRdb on the reads, gives a single entry per CDR3 protein. The sample contains about 52,000 distinct CDR3 sequences, 15% to 20% of which appear only once. These TCRs are of unknown antigen specificity. The material was CD8+ T cells from cultured PBMCs, obtained from culture after CMV antigen stimulation. These receptors all come from a human donor in good health (CMV status not recorded). Some clones in this sample may be carry-over from other donors' samples.

The chain couples TRBV6-2 or TRBV6-3 to TRBJ1-1; 7 bases align to TRBD1. The junction had 12 bases not matched to a gene; V was cut back by 6 bases and J by 5 bases. The CDR3 has 15 amino acids. Germline CDR1 MNHEY, CDR2 SVGEGT. CDR3 sequence reads: CASRGARTGSTEAFF. The CDR3 bases are TGTGCCAGCAGGGGGGCTCGGACAGGTTCTACTGAAGCTTTCTTT.

This clonotype was observed a handful of times. This chain uses TRBV27 with TRBJ1-1; D is ambiguous. There are 14 residues in the CDR3. Trimming shortened V by 2 bases and J by 2 bases, and 9 bases separated the two germline ends. Germline loops: CDR1 MNHEY, CDR2 SMNVEV (reference sequence). CDR3 in amino acids: CASSLLGPNTEAFF. For the CDR3, the DNA is TGTGCCAGCAGTTTACTTGGACCCAACACTGAAGCTTTCTTT.

The genes are TRBV12-3 or TRBV12-4 and TRBJ2-1; 13 bases fit TRBD2. The CDR3 extends over 16 amino acids. Trimming removed 5 bases from V and 4 bases from J; junction bases left unmatched: 5. CDR3 sequence: CASSIGLAGEYNEQFF. CDR3 nucleotide sequence: TGTGCCAGCAGTATAGGACTAGCGGGGGAGTACAATGAGCAGTTCTTC.

This clonotype has a handful of counts. The chain links TRBV18 to TRBJ1-4, with D tentatively TRBD1 (5 bases). Germline CDR1 is KGHSH and CDR2 is LQKENI. V lost 3 bases to trimming and J lost 0 bases, with 14 bases between them. The CDR3 totals 17 residues. CDR3 DNA sequence: TGTGCCAGCTCACCCGGACACCCCATCACAACTAATGAAAAACTGTTTTTT. The encoded protein is CASSPGHPITTNEKLFF.

V usage is TRBV15 and J usage is TRBJ2-3; D could derive from TRBD1 or TRBD2 (6 bases each). V lost 1 base and J 4 bases, leaving 12 bases between the germline ends. The CDR3 is made up of 15 amino acids. The V gene's germline CDR1 is LNHNV and CDR2 YYDKDF (reference sequence). The CDR3 is CATSRGGGPSDTQYF. The CDR3, as DNA: TGTGCCACCAGCAGAGGAGGGGGGCCGTCAGATACGCAGTATTTT.